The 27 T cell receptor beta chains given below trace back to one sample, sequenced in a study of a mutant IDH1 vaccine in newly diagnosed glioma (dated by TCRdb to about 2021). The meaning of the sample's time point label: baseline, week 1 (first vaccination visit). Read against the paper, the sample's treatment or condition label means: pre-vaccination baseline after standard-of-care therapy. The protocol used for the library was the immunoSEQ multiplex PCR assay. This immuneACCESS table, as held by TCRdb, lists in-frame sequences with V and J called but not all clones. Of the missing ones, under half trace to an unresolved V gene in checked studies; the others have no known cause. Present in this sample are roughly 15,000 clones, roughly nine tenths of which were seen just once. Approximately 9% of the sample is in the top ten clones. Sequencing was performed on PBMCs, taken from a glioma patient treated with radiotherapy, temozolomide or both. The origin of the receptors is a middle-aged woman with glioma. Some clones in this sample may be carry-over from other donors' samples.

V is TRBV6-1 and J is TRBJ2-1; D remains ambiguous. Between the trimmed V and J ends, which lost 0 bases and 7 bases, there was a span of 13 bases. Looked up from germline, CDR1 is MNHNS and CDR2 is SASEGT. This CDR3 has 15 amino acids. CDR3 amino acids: CASSEAHGGVNEQFF. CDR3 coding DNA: TGTGCCAGCAGTGAAGCGCACGGTGGGGTGAATGAGCAGTTCTTC.

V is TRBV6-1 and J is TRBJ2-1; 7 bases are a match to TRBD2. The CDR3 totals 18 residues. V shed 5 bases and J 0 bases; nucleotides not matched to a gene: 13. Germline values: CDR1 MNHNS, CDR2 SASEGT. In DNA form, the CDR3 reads TGTGCCAGCAGTAAAGGGGTGAGGCGGGGGAGCTCCTACAATGAGCAGTTCTTC. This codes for CASSKGVRRGSSYNEQFF.

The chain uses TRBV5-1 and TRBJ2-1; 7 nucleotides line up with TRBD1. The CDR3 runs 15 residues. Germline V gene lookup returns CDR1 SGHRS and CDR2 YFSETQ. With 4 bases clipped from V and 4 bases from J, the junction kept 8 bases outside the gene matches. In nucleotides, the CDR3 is TGCGCCAGCAGCCCGACCGGGACAGAATACAATGAGCAGTTCTTC. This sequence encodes CASSPTGTEYNEQFF. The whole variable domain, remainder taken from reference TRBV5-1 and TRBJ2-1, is KAGVTQTPRYLIKTRGQQVTLSCSPISGHRSVSWYQQTPGQGLQFLFEYFSETQRNKGNFPGRFSGRQFSNSRSEMNVSTLELGDSALYLCASSPTGTEYNEQFFGPGTRLTVL.

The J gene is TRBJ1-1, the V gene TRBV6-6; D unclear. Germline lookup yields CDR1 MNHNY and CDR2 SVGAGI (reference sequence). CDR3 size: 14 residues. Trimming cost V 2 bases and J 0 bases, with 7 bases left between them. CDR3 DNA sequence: TGTGCCAGCAGTTACCGGGTAATGAACACTGAAGCTTTCTTT. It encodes CASSYRVMNTEAFF.

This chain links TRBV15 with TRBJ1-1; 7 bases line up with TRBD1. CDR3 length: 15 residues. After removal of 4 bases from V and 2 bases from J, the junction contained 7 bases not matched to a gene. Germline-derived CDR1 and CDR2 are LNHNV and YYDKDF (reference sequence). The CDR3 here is CATSTKGQLNTEAFF. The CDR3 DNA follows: TGTGCCACCAGCACAAAGGGACAGCTAAACACTGAAGCTTTCTTT. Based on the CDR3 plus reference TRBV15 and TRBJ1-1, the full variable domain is DAMVIQNPRYQVTQFGKPVTLSCSQTLNHNVMYWYQQKSSQAPKLLFHYYDKDFNNEADTPDNFQSRRPNTSFCFLDIRSPGLGDTAMYLCATSTKGQLNTEAFFGQGTRLTVV.

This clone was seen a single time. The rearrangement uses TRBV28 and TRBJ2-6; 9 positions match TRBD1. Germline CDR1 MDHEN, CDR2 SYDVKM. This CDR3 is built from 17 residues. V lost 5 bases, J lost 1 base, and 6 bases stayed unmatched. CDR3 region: CASSPGTGLSGANVLTF. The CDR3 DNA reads TGTGCCAGCAGTCCTGGGACAGGGCTGTCTGGGGCCAACGTCCTGACTTTC. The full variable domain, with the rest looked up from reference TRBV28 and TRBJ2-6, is DVKVTQSSRYLVKRTGEKVFLECVQDMDHENMFWYRQDPGLGLRLIYFSYDVKMKEKGDIPEGYSVSREKKERFSLILESASTNQTSMYLCASSPGTGLSGANVLTFGAGSRLTVL.

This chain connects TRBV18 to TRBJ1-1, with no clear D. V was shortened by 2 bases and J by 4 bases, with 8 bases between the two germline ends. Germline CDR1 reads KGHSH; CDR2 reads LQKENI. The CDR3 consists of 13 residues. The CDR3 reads CASSPGVSTEAFF. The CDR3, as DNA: TGTGCCAGCTCACCAGGGGTAAGCACTGAAGCTTTCTTT.

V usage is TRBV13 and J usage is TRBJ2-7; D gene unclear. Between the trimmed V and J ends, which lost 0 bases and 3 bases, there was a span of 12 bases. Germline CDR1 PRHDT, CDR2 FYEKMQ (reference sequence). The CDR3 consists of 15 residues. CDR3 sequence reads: CASSLGGENHYEQYF. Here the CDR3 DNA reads TGTGCCAGCAGCTTAGGCGGAGAGAACCACTACGAGCAGTACTTC. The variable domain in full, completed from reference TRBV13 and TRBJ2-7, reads AAGVIQSPRHLIKEKRETATLKCYPIPRHDTVYWYQQGPGQDPQFLISFYEKMQSDKGSIPDRFSAQQFSDYHSELNMSSLELGDSALYFCASSLGGENHYEQYFGPGTRLTVT.

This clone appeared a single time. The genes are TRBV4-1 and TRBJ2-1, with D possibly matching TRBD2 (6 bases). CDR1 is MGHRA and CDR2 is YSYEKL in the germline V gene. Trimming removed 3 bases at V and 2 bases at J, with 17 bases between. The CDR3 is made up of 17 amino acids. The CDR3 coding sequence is TGCGCCAGCAGCCAGGGGGGAGCTAGTTGGACCTACAATGAGCAGTTCTTC. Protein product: CASSQGGASWTYNEQFF.

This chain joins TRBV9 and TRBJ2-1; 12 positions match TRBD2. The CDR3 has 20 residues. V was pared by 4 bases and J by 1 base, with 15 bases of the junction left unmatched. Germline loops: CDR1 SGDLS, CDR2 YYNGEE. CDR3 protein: CASSPRQGRLAGESYNEQFF. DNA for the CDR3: TGTGCCAGCAGCCCGAGGCAGGGTCGACTAGCGGGAGAGTCCTACAATGAGCAGTTCTTC.

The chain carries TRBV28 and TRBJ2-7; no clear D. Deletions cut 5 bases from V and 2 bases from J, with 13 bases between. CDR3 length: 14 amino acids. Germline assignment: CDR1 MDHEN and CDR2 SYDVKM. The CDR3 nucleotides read TGTGCCAGCAGTCGAGAAATCGGAACCTACGAGCAGTACTTC. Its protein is CASSREIGTYEQYF.

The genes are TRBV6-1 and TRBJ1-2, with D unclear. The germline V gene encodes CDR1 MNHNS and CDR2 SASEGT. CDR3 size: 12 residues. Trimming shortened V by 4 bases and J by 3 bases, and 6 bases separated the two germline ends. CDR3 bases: TGTGCCAGCAGTGCCATTGACTATGGCTACACCTTC. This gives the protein CASSAIDYGYTF.

The CDR3 DNA reads as TGTGCTAGTGGTTTGGCCTGGACAACGCAGTATTTT. Translating it yields CASGLAWTTQYF. The gene calls are TRBV12-5 and TRBJ2-3; D perhaps matches TRBD1 (5 bases). CDR3 size: 12 residues. The V and J ends lost 1 base and 9 bases respectively, with 8 bases between them. Germline CDR1 and CDR2: LGHNT and FRNRAP.

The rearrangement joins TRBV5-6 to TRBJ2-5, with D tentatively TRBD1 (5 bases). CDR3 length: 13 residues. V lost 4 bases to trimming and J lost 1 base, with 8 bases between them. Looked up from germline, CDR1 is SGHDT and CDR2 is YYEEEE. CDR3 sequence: CASSGDSQETQYF. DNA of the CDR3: TGTGCCAGCAGCGGAGACAGCCAAGAGACCCAGTACTTC.

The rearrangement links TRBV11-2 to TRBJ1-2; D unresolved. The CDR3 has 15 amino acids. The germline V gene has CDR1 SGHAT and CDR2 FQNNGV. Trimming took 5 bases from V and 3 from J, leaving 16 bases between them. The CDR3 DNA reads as TGTGCCAGCAGCGCCGGGATTGGTGGGGACTATGGCTACACCTTC. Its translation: CASSAGIGGDYGYTF.

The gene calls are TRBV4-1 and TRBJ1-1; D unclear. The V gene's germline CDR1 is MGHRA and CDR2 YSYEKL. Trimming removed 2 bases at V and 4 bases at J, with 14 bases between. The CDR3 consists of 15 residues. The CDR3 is CASSQFWAGGTEAFF. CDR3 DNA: TGCGCCAGCAGCCAATTCTGGGCCGGAGGCACTGAAGCTTTCTTT.

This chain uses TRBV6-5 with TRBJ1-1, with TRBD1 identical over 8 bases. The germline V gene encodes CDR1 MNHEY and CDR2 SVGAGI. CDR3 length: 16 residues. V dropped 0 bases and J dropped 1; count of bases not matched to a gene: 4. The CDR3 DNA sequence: TGTGCCAGCAGTTACTCGACTGGGACAGGGAACACTGAAGCTTTCTTT. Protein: CASSYSTGTGNTEAFF.

The CDR3 loop is CATKASTDTQYF. DNA of the CDR3: TGTGCCACAAAAGCCAGCACAGATACGCAGTATTTT. The rearrangement uses TRBV6-5 and TRBJ2-3; the D is unclear. Germline lookup yields CDR1 MNHEY and CDR2 SVGAGI. The CDR3 consists of 12 residues. Trimming took 10 bases from V and 0 from J, leaving 8 bases between them.

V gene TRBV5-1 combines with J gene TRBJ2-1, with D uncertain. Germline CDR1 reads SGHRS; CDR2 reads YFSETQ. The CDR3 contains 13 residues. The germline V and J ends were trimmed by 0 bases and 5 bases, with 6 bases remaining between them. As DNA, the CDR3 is TGCGCCAGCAGCTTGGGTCAGGACAATGAGCAGTTCTTC. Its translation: CASSLGQDNEQFF.

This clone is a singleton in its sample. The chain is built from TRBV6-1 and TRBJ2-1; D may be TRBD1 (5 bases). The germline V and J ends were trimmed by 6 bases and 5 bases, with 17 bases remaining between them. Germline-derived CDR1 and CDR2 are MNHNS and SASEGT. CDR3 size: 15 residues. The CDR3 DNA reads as TGTGCCAGCAGGCCCAGGGCCCACTCACACAATGAGCAGTTCTTC. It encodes CASRPRAHSHNEQFF.

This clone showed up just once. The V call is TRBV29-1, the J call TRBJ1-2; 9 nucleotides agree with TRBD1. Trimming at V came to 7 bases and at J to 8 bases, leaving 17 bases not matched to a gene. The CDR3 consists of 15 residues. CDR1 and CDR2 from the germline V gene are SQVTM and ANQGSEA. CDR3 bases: TGCAGCGCAAGTCAGGGACAGGGCTTAAATAAAGGCTACACCTTC. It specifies CSASQGQGLNKGYTF.

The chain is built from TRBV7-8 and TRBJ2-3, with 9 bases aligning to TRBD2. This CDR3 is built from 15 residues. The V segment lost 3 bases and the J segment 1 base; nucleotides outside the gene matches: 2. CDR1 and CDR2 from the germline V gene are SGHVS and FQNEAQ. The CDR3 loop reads CASSLWTSGTDTQYF. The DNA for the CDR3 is TGTGCCAGCAGCTTGTGGACTAGCGGCACAGATACGCAGTATTTT.

The CDR3 nucleotides read TGTGCCAGCAGCCGGGGACAGAGCTTTAATGAGCAGTTCTTC. Translated, it gives CASSRGQSFNEQFF. This chain connects TRBV5-4 to TRBJ2-1, with 7 bases that match TRBD1. CDR3 size: 14 residues. Looked up from germline, CDR1 is SGHNT and CDR2 is YYREEE (reference sequence). V lost 4 bases and J lost 7; bases outside the gene matches: 8.

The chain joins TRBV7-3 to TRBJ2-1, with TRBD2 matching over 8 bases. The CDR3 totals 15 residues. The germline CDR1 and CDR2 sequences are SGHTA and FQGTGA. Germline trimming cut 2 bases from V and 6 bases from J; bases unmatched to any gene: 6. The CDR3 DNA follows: TGTGCCAGCAGCTTACGGGCGGGAGGAGCCAATGAGCAGTTCTTC. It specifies CASSLRAGGANEQFF.

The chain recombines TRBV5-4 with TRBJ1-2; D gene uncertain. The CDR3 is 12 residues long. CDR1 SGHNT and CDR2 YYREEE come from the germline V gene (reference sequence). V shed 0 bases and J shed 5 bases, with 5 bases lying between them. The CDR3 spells CASSLGSYGYTF. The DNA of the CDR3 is TGTGCCAGCAGCTTGGGATCTTATGGCTACACCTTC.

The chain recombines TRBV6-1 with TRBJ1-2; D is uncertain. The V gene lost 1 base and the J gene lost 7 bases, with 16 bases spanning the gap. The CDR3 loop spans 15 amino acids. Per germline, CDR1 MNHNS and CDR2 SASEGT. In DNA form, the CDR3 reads TGTGCCAGCAGTGAAGAGAGCACCGGGATTGCTGGCTACACCTTC. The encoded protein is CASSEESTGIAGYTF.

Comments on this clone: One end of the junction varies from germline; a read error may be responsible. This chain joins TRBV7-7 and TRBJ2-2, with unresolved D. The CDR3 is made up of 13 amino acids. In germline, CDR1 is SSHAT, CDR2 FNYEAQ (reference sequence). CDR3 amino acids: CASSLSPTGELFF. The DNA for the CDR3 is TGTGCTAGCAGCTTGAGCCCCACCGGGGAGCTGTTTTTT.